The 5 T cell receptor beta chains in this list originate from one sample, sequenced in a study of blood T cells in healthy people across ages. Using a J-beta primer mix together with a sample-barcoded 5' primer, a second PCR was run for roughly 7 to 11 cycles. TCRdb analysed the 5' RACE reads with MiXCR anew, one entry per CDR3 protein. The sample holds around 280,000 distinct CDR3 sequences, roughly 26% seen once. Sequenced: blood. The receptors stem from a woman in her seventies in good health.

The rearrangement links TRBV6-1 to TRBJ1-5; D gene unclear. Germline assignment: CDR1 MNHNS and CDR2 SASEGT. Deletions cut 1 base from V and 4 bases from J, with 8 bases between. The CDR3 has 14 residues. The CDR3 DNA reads TGTGCCAGCAGTGAAGAACGGTTGAATCAGCCCCAGCATTTT. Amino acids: CASSEERLNQPQHF.

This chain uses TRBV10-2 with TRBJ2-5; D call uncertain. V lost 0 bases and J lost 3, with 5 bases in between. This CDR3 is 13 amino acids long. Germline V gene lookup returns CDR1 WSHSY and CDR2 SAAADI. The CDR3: CASSESFEETQYF. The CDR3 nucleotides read TGCGCCAGCAGTGAGTCCTTCGAAGAGACCCAGTACTTC.

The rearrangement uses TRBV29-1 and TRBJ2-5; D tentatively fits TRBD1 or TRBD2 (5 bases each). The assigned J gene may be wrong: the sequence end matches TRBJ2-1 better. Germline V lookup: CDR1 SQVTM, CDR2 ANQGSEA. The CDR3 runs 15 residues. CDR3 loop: CSVGWGTLTHNEQFF. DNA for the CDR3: TGCAGCGTTGGGTGGGGGACCCTAACTCACAATGAGCAGTTCTTC.

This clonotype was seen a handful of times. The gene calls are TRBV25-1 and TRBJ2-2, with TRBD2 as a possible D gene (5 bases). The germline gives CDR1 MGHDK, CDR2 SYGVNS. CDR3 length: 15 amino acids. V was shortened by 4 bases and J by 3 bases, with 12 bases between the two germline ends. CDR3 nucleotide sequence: TGTGCCAGCAGTGGAGGACGGGGAGACACCGGGGAGCTGTTTTTT. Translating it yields CASSGGRGDTGELFF.

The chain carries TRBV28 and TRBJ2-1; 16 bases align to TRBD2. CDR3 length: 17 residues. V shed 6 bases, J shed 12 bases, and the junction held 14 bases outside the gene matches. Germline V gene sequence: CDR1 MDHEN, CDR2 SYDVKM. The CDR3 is CASRGGTSGGVSMWQFF. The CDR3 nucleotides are TGTGCCAGCAGGGGAGGGACTAGCGGGGGGGTGTCGATGTGGCAGTTCTTC.